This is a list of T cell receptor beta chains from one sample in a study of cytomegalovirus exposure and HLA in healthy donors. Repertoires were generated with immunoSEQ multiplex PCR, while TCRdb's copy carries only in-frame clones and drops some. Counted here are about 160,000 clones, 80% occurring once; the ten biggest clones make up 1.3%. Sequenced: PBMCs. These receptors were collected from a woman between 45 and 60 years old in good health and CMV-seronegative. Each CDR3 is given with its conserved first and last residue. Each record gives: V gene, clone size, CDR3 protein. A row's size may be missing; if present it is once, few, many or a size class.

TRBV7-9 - CASSSYRGHTYEQYF
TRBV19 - CASSILQGNTGELFF
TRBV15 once CATSKGTGDYEQYF
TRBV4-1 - CASSQPFSGFTEAFF
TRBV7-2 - CASSFIREPYGYTF
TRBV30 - CAWSWGGYNTEAFF
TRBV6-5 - CASSYTYSDTQYF
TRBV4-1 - CASSRGGLDRPDRAYNEQFF
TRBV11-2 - CASSLGGSNYGYTF
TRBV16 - CASSQSSAQETQYF
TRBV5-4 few CASSQTGGVEAFF
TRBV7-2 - CASSPRQGGFSGANVLTF
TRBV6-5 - CASSVAGEGADTQYF
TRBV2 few CASSPGHGYEQYF
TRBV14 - CASSQRTGSYGYTF
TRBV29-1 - CSVEARYEQYF
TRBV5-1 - CASTRTGGFSEQYF
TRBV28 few CASSFLQGARETQYF
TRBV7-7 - CASSLGGGSGCEKLFF
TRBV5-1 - CASSNQGIYNEQYF
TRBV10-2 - CASRMGGQGNSPLHF
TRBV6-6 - CASSPNDRVEAFF
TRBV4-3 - CASSQGSSYEQYF
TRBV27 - CASSLTSLRDATDTQYF
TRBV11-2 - CASTQTLGEQFF
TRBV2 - CASRIQSYGYTF
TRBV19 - CASSTRGGATDTQYF
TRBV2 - CASRPRATGELFF
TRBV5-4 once CASSFTPNSNTEAFF
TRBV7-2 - CASSLAPYSYEQYF
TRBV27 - CASSMGLAGGLREQFF
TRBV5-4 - CASSLVFGTTLPKEQFF
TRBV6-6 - CATRRGADTQYF
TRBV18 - CASSPPGWQVGVYEQYF
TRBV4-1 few CASSQGDRDHQPQHF
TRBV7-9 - CASSLEDWAYNEQFF